These T cell receptor beta chains were read from a single sample in a study of shared clonotypes between healthy human individuals. This table comes from immunoSEQ multiplex PCR, and its TCRdb copy is limited to in-frame clones, with some not included. The sample has millions of clones, roughly 94% seen once; the top ten hold about 0.13%. The source material was naive CD4+ T cells sorted from blood. These receptors originate from a young man in good health. CDR3s include the opening cysteine and the closing phenylalanine or tryptophan. Fields, in order: J gene, D gene, clone size, CDR3 length, V gene, CDR3 DNA, CDR3 protein. The D gene is left open where the match is weak. The size field is filled for only some rows; it gives once, few, many or a size class.

TRBJ1-1	NA	NA	13	TRBV7-3	TGTGCCAGCAGCTACCGACTCAACACTGAAGCTTTCTTT	CASSYRLNTEAFF
TRBJ2-7	TRBD2	NA	16	TRBV5-6	TGTGCCAGCAGCTTTGGTAAGACTAGCGGGTTCTACGAGCAGTACTTC	CASSFGKTSGFYEQYF
TRBJ1-3	TRBD1	once	15	TRBV10-2	TGCGCCAGCAGTGAAGACAGGGGGCAAGGAAACACCATATATTTT	CASSEDRGQGNTIYF
TRBJ2-3	NA	once	19	TRBV11-2	TGTGCCAGCAGCGGTGCAATACGTTTCCGGGACTTCGGAACAGATACGCAGTATTTT	CASSGAIRFRDFGTDTQYF
TRBJ1-3	NA	NA	19	TRBV4-3	TGCGCCAGCAGCCAAGATGTCGTGTCTCTTGGAGGGACTGGAAACACCATATATTTT	CASSQDVVSLGGTGNTIYF
TRBJ1-2	TRBD1	NA	14	TRBV19	TGTGCCAGTAGTATAGGGGACAGGGAATATGGCTACACCTTC	CASSIGDREYGYTF
TRBJ1-5	NA	NA	14	TRBV7-9	TGTGCCAGCAGCCCGGCCAGGGGCGATCAGCCCCAGCATTTT	CASSPARGDQPQHF
TRBJ2-7	NA	NA	16	TRBV18	TGTGCCAGCTCACCATCCCTGGGCCCCCAACCGGGCGAGCAGTACTTC	CASSPSLGPQPGEQYF
TRBJ2-7	NA	NA	16	TRBV5-4	TGTGCCAGCAGCTCCTTTACTACTACTAGCAGCTACGAGCAGTACTTC	CASSSFTTTSSYEQYF
TRBJ1-1	NA	NA	13	TRBV19	TGTGCCAGTAGTTCGTCAGTGAACACTGAAGCTTTCTTT	CASSSSVNTEAFF
TRBJ2-5	NA	NA	14	TRBV6-5	TGTGCCAGCAGCAAATTAAGGGGGAGGGAGACCCAGTACTTC	CASSKLRGRETQYF
TRBJ1-1	TRBD1	NA	14	TRBV5-1	TGCGCCAGCAGCACTCAGGGGGCTCGGGATGAAGCTTTCTTT	CASSTQGARDEAFF
TRBJ2-1	TRBD2	NA	17	TRBV27	TGTGCCAGCAGTTTGAATATACCAGCGGGGTCCTACAATGAGCAGTTCTTC	CASSLNIPAGSYNEQFF
TRBJ2-1	TRBD1	once	18	TRBV9	TGTGCCAGCAGCGTTGCCGCAGGGGGCCTGTTAGGTTACAATGAGCAGTTCTTC	CASSVAAGGLLGYNEQFF
TRBJ2-1	TRBD2	NA	17	TRBV9	TGTGCCAGCAGCGCCCCGTCGGACGGGAGGAGAATCGATGAGCAGTTCTTC	CASSAPSDGRRIDEQFF
TRBJ1-4	NA	NA	13	TRBV30	TGTGCCTGGAGGGCCAGGGTGGCTGAAAAACTGTTTTTT	CAWRARVAEKLFF
TRBJ1-6	NA	NA	16	TRBV4-2	TGTGCCAGCAGGGGAGGGCAGTTCGAAGGTAATTCACCCCTCCACTTT	CASRGGQFEGNSPLHF
TRBJ2-7	NA	NA	15	TRBV9	TGTGCCAGCAGCGTATCTCCAGGGAGCTCCTACGAGCAGTACTTC	CASSVSPGSSYEQYF
TRBJ1-1	NA	NA	14	TRBV6-1	TGTGCCAGCAGTGAAACTTCCGGGGCCACTGAAGCTTTCTTT	CASSETSGATEAFF
TRBJ1-2	NA	NA	15	TRBV5-4	TGTGCCAGCAGCCTTAATCACAGGGATGGGTATGGCTACACCTTC	CASSLNHRDGYGYTF
TRBJ2-3	NA	NA	14	TRBV12-5	TGTGCTAGTGGTACGGCGCCGAGAACAGATACGCAGTATTTT	CASGTAPRTDTQYF
TRBJ2-7	NA	NA	14	TRBV7-9	TGTGCCAGCAGCCCGCGGACGGGGAACTACGAGCAGTACTTC	CASSPRTGNYEQYF
TRBJ2-1	TRBD2	NA	15	TRBV14	TGTGCCAGCAGCCCAGGCGGGGGCTCCTACAATGAGCAGTTCTTC	CASSPGGGSYNEQFF
TRBJ1-1	NA	NA	15	TRBV9	TGTGCCAGCAGCGTACAGAGACAGATGAACACTGAAGCTTTCTTT	CASSVQRQMNTEAFF